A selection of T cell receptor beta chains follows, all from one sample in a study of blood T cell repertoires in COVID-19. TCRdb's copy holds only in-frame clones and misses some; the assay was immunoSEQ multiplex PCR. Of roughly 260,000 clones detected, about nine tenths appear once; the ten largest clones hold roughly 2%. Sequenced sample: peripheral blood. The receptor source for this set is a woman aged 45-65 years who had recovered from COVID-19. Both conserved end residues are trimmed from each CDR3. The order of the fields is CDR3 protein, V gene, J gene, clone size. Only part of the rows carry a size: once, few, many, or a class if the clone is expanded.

ASSLRGQVNTGELF	TRBV7-9	TRBJ2-2	-
ATSRDRGSDEQF	TRBV15	TRBJ2-1	-
ASSQGGFGTEAF	TRBV4-3	TRBJ1-1	few
ASSQRQGNTEAF	TRBV3-1/TRBV3-2	TRBJ1-1	-
ASSARATGKLQTQY	TRBV5-4	TRBJ2-5	-
ASSSYSLNTEAF	TRBV27	TRBJ1-1	-
ASSPYRVSNYGYT	TRBV9	TRBJ1-2	-
ASSVDGDGYT	TRBV9	TRBJ1-2	-
ASSLDVRGGDKVGYT	TRBV5-1	TRBJ1-2	-
ASSFNGSYGYT	TRBV7-2	TRBJ1-2	-
ASSLEGGENIQY	TRBV5-1	TRBJ2-4	-
ASSVAGRGEKLF	TRBV9	TRBJ1-4	-
ASSFEGGLYQPQH	TRBV5-8	TRBJ1-5	-
ASSLWGQGDYGYT	TRBV27	TRBJ1-2	-
ASSVSGGAGDEQF	TRBV9	TRBJ2-1	-
ASSDSSGSYNEQF	TRBV6-4	TRBJ2-1	-
ASSLVGGDPAF	TRBV7-2	TRBJ1-1	-
ASSLNFQGFYGYT	TRBV27	TRBJ1-2	-
AWSRPTGSGRTIY	TRBV30	TRBJ1-3	-
SVEAGGRDTQY	TRBV29-1	TRBJ2-3	-
ASSQGKISTDTQY	TRBV28	TRBJ2-3	-
ASSHSGGDLGEQY	TRBV18	TRBJ2-7	few
ASSPRPSLAKNIQY	TRBV18	TRBJ2-4	once
ASSRSLDGYT	TRBV19	TRBJ1-2	-
ASSSGTGTGELF	TRBV21-1	TRBJ2-2	-
ASSMRRGEAF	TRBV19	TRBJ1-1	-
ASSYRTDNSGNTIY	TRBV4-1	TRBJ1-3	-
ASSLGLAGDTQY	TRBV13	TRBJ2-3	-
ASSQVYEKLF	TRBV4-1	TRBJ1-4	-
ASSLGGSANYGYT	TRBV5-1	TRBJ1-2	once
ASSQLGSQHQAF	TRBV4-2	TRBJ1-1	-
ASSEGQATYEQY	TRBV6-1	TRBJ2-7	-